This T cell receptor (beta chain) came from a study of neurological immune-mediated disorders. Sample time point: longitudinal time-point 1 (baseline). Each CDR3 protein is one row after TCRdb ran MiXCR on the 5' RACE reads. The data hold around 37,000 distinct CDR3 sequences, with around 3.1% observed a single time. Ten or more counts support this clonotype. The CDR3 extends over 14 amino acids. Trimming removed 3 bases from V and 5 bases from J; junction bases left unmatched: 5. CDR1 SGHDT and CDR2 YYEEEE come from the germline V gene. This sequence joins TRBV5-6 and TRBJ2-5; 9 bases map to TRBD1. The TCR was taken from a woman in her sixties or seventies with multiple sclerosis. Sequencing input: PBMCs. The DNA for the CDR3 is TGTGCCAGCAGCTCCCGACAGGGGGTTGAGACCCAGTACTTC. It translates to CASSSRQGVETQYF. The complete variable domain, with remaining parts taken from reference TRBV5-6 and TRBJ2-5, reads DAGVTQSPTHLIKTRGQQVTLRCSPKSGHDTVSWYQQALGQGPQFIFQYYEEEERQRGNFPDRFSGHQFPNYSSELNVNALLLGDSALYLCASSSRQGVETQYFGPGTRLLVL.